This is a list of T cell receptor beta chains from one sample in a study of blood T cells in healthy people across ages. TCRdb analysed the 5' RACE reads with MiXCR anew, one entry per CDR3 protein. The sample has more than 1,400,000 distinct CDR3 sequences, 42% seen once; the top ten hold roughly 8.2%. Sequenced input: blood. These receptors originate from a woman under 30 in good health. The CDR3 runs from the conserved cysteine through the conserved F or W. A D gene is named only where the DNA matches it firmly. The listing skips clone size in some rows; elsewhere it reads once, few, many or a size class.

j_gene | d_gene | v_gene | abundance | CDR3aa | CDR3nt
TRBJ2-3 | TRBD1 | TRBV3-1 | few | CASSHDRDRDVDTQYF | TGTGCCAGCAGCCACGACCGGGACAGGGATGTAGATACGCAGTATTTT
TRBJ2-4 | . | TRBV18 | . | CASSPGKVQNIQYF | TGTGCCAGCTCACCAGGGAAGGTGCAAAACATTCAGTACTTC
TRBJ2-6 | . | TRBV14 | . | CASSPLDSKPSGANVLTF | TGTGCCAGCAGCCCCTTGGACAGTAAACCCTCTGGGGCCAACGTCCTGACTTTC
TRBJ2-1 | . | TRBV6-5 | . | CASSQTSNEQFF | TGTGCCAGCAGTCAAACCAGCAATGAGCAGTTCTTC
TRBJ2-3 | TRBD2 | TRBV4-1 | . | CASSQLQLADTDTQYF | TGCGCCAGCAGCCAGCTCCAACTAGCGGACACAGATACGCAGTATTTT
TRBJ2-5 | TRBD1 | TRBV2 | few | CASGTVQQETQYF | TGTGCCAGCGGGACAGTTCAACAAGAGACCCAGTACTTC
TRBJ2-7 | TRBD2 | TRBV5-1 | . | CASRLAGNRYEQYF | TGCGCCAGCAGATTAGCGGGGAACCGGTACGAGCAGTACTTC
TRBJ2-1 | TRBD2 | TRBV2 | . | CASAYIAGDYNEQFF | TGTGCCAGCGCTTACATAGCGGGGGATTACAATGAGCAGTTCTTC
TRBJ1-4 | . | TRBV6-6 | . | CASSSAKGRDEKLFF | TGTGCCAGCAGTTCAGCGAAGGGCCGGGATGAAAAACTGTTTTTT
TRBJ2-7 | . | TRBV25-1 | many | CASSESIYEQYF | TGTGCCAGCAGTGAATCGATCTACGAGCAGTACTTC
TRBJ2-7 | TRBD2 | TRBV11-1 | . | CASSYRSGGAYNEQYF | TGTGCCAGCAGCTACCGTAGCGGGGGGGCCTACAATGAGCAGTACTTC
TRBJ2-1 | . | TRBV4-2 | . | CASSAENNEQFF | TGTGCCAGCAGCGCCGAAAACAATGAGCAGTTCTTC
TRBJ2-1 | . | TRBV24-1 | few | CATSDVPPDNEQFF | TGTGCCACCAGTGATGTACCCCCGGACAATGAGCAGTTCTTC
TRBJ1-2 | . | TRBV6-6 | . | CASSRQFPNYGYTF | TGTGCCAGCAGTCGACAGTTCCCTAACTATGGCTACACCTTC
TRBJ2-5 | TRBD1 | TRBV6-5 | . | CASSHLLQGAETQYF | TGTGCCAGCAGTCACCTCCTACAGGGGGCAGAGACCCAGTACTTC
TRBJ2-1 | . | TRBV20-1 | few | CSASLTHEQFF | TGCAGTGCTAGCCTGACTCATGAGCAGTTCTTC
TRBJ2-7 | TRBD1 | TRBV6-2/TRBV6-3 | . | CASSYPGQGPYEQYF | TGTGCCAGCAGTTACCCGGGACAGGGTCCCTACGAGCAGTACTTC
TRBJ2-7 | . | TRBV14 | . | CASSQTPNYEQYF | TGTGCCAGCAGCCAAACTCCTAACTACGAGCAGTACTTC
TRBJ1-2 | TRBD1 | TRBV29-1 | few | CSVLSDRSAYGYTF | TGCAGCGTCTTATCGGACAGGTCCGCGTATGGCTACACCTTC
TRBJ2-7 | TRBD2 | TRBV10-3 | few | CAISQTSGGAYEQYF | TGTGCCATCAGTCAGACTAGCGGGGGGGCTTACGAGCAGTACTTC
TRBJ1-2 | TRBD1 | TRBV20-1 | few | CSAREGQAGYGYTF | TGCAGTGCTAGAGAGGGACAGGCTGGGTATGGCTACACCTTC
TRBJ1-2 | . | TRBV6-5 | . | CASSYLTELPFGYTF | TGTGCCAGCAGTTATTTGACGGAACTTCCATTTGGCTACACCTTC
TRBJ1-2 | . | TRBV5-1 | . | CASSPGWDGYTF | TGCGCCAGCAGCCCGGGATGGGATGGCTACACCTTC
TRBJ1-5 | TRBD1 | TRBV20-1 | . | CSASPSLGRGGNQPQHF | TGCAGTGCTAGCCCCTCCTTGGGCAGGGGGGGAAATCAGCCCCAGCATTTT
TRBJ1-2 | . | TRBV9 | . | CASSEAPDGDYGYTF | TGTGCCAGCAGCGAGGCCCCGGACGGTGACTATGGCTACACCTTC
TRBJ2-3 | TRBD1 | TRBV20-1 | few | CSANKQGRGTDTQYF | TGCAGTGCCAATAAACAGGGGCGGGGCACAGATACGCAGTATTTT
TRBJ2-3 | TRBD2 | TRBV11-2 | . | CASSLARGLAGREDTQYF | TGTGCCAGCAGCTTAGCCCGGGGACTAGCGGGACGGGAAGATACGCAGTATTTT
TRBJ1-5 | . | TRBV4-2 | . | CASSQRQTTSNQPQHF | TGTGCCAGCAGCCAGAGACAGACCACTAGCAATCAGCCCCAGCATTTT
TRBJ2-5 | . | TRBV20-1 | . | CSARLWETQYF | TGCAGTGCTCGCCTTTGGGAGACCCAGTACTTC
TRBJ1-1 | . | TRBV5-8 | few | CASRWRLNTEAFF | TGTGCCAGCCGCTGGCGGCTGAACACTGAAGCTTTCTTT
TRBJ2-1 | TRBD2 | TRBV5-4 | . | CASSSATTSGGADEQFF | TGTGCCAGCAGCTCTGCGACTACTAGCGGGGGGGCCGATGAGCAGTTCTTC
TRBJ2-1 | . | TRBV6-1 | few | CASSVSGDYSYNEQFF | TGTGCCAGCAGTGTATCAGGGGACTACTCCTACAATGAGCAGTTCTTC
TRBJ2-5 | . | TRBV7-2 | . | CASSLYRLETQYF | TGTGCCAGCAGCTTATACAGGCTTGAGACCCAGTACTTC
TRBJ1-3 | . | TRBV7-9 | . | CASSETSSGNTIYF | TGTGCCAGCAGCGAAACGAGCTCTGGAAACACCATATATTTT
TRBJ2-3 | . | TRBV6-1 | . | CASSDGDPTDTQYF | TGTGCCAGCAGTGACGGGGATCCCACAGATACGCAGTATTTT
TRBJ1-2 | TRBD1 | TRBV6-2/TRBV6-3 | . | CASSDNTGTGEDGYTF | TGTGCCAGCAGTGATAACACCGGGACAGGGGAAGATGGCTACACCTTC
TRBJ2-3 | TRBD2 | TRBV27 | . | CASSRTPRGLAGGSGTDTQYF | TGTGCCAGCAGCCGAACACCGCGGGGACTAGCGGGGGGGTCGGGCACAGATACGCAGTATTTT
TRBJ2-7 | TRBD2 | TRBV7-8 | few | CASSFQLAGGEREQYF | TGTGCCAGCAGCTTTCAACTAGCGGGAGGGGAAAGAGAGCAGTACTTC
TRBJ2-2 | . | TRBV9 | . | CASSVAETGELFF | TGTGCCAGCAGCGTAGCTGAGACCGGGGAGCTGTTTTTT
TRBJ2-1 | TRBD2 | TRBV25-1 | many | CASSELTGREHNEQFF | TGTGCCAGCAGTGAGCTTACGGGGCGGGAGCACAATGAGCAGTTCTTC
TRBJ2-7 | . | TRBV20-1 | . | CSARDGRGTTYEQYF | TGCAGTGCTAGAGATGGTCGGGGGACCACCTACGAGCAGTACTTC
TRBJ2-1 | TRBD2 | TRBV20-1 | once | CSATLPAGGAQFF | TGCAGTGCCACCCTGCCAGCGGGAGGGGCGCAGTTCTTC
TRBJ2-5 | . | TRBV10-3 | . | CAISEGRTEETQYF | TGTGCCATCAGTGAGGGACGAACGGAGGAGACCCAGTACTTC
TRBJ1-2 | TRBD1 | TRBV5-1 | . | CASSPPQGAGGYTF | TGTGCCAGCAGCCCCCCACAGGGGGCGGGTGGCTACACCTTC
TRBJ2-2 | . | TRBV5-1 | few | CASSLGFITSNTGELFF | TGCGCCAGCAGCTTGGGCTTCATTACTTCGAACACCGGGGAGCTGTTTTTT
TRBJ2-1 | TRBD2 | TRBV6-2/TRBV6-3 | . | CASTRLAGARSSYNEQFF | TGTGCCAGCACGAGGCTAGCGGGGGCCAGGAGCTCCTACAATGAGCAGTTCTTC
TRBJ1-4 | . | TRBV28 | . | CASSLARTATNEKLFF | TGTGCCAGCAGTTTAGCGAGGACAGCAACTAATGAAAAACTGTTTTTT
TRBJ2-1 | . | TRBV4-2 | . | CASSQTSTIFNEQFF | TGTGCCAGCAGCCAAACATCGACTATTTTCAATGAGCAGTTCTTC
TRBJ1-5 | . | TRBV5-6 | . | CASSFGQFDQPQHF | TGTGCCAGCAGCTTTGGCCAGTTTGATCAGCCCCAGCATTTT